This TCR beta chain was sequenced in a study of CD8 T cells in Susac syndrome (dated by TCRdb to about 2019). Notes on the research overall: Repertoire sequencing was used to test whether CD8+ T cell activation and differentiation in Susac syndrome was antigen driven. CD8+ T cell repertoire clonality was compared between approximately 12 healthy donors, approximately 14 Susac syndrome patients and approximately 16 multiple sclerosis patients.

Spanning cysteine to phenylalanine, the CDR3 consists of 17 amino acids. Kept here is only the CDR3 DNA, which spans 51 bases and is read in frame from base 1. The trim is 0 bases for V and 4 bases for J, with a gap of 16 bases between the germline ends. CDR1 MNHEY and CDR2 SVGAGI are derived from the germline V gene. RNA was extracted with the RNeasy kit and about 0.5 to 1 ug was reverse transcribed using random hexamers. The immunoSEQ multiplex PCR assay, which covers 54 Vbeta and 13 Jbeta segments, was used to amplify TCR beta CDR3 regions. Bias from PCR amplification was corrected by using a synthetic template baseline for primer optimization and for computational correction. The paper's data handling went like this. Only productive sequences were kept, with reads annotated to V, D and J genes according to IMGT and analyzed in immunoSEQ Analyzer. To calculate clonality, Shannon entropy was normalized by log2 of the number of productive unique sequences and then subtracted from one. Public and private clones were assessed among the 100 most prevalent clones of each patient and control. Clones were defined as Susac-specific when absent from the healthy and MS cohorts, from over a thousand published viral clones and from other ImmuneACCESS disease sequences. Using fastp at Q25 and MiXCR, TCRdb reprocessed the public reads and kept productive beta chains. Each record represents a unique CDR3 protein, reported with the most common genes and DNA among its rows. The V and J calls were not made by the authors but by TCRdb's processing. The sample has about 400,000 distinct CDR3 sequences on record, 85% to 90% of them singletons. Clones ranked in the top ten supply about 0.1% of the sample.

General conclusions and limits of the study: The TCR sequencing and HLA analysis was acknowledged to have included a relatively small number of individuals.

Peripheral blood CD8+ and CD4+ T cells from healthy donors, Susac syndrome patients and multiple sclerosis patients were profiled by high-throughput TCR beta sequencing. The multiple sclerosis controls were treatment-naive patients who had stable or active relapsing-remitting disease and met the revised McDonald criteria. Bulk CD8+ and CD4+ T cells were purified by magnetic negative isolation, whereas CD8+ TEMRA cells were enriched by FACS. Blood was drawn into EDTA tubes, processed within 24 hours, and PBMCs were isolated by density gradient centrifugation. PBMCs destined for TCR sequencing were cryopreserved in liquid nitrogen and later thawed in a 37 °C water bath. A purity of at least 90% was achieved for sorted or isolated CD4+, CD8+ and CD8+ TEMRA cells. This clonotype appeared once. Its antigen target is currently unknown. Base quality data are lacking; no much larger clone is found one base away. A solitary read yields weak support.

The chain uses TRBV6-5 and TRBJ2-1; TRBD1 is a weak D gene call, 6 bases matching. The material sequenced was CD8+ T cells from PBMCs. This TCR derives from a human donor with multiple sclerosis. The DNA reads TGTGCCAGCAGTTACTCTATGAGGGGACAAGATTACAATGAGCAGTTCTTC. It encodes CASSYSMRGQDYNEQFF.